Each of the 29 T cell receptor beta chains below was sequenced from the same sample in a study of blood T cell repertoires in COVID-19. The protocol was immunoSEQ multiplex PCR, while the TCRdb copy is restricted to in-frame clones and leaves out a portion. The repertoire consists of about 50,000 clones, with 80% to 95% occurring once and the leading ten covering 4.5% to 5.5%. Sequencing input: peripheral blood. The receptor set was obtained from a man aged 45-65 years with active COVID-19.

CDR3 region: CASSLAGSRGTEAFF. As DNA, the CDR3 is TGTGCCAGCAGCTTGGCAGGGAGCCGGGGGACTGAAGCTTTCTTT. The chain combines TRBV5-4 with TRBJ1-1; D is perhaps TRBD1 (5 bases). V lost 0 bases to trimming and J lost 5 bases, with 14 bases between them. The CDR3 totals 15 residues. Germline assignment: CDR1 SGHNT and CDR2 YYREEE (reference sequence).

The gene calls are TRBV7-2 and TRBJ2-2, with D maybe TRBD2 (7 bases). Germline CDR1 is SGHTA and CDR2 is FQGNSA. The CDR3 contains 14 residues. Trimming shortened V by 5 bases and J by 4 bases, and 11 bases separated the two germline ends. CDR3 region: CASSGGGGTGELFF. CDR3 bases: TGTGCCAGCAGCGGGGGGGGCGGCACCGGGGAGCTGTTTTTT. The whole variable domain, filled in from reference TRBV7-2 and TRBJ2-2, reads GAGVSQSPSNKVTEKGKDVELRCDPISGHTALYWYRQSLGQGLEFLIYFQGNSAPDKSGLPSDRFSAERTGGSVSTLTIQRTQQEDSAVYLCASSGGGGTGELFFGEGSRLTVL.

The V call is TRBV7-2, the J call TRBJ2-7; no clear D gene. Germline V gene lookup returns CDR1 SGHTA and CDR2 FQGNSA. V was clipped by 0 bases and J by 7 bases, with 4 bases between them. The CDR3 consists of 11 residues. CDR3 coding DNA: TGTGCCAGCAGCTTAGCACAAGAGCAGTACTTC. This sequence encodes CASSLAQEQYF.

The CDR3 nucleotides are TGTGCCAGCACTATGAGGTACAATGAGCAGTTCTTC. Its translation: CASTMRYNEQFF. V is TRBV12-3 or TRBV12-4 and J is TRBJ2-1, with no clear D. The CDR3 spans 12 residues. The V and J ends lost 7 bases and 4 bases respectively, with 8 bases between them.

The genes are TRBV28 and TRBJ2-1; 8 positions agree with TRBD1. J gave up 4 bases and V 5 bases, and 4 bases lay outside the gene matches. The CDR3 spans 14 residues. CDR1 is MDHEN, CDR2 SYDVKM, per germline. CDR3 coding DNA: TGTGCCAGCAGTCTCCGGGACAGGTACAATGAGCAGTTCTTC. Translation gives CASSLRDRYNEQFF.

The V and J genes are TRBV20-1 and TRBJ2-1; perhaps TRBD2 as D (6 bases). Deletions cut 3 bases from V and 10 bases from J, with 10 bases between. The CDR3 loop spans 11 amino acids. Germline lookup yields CDR1 DFQATT and CDR2 SNEGSKA (reference sequence). CDR3 residues: CSASGGGEQFF. CDR3 bases: TGCAGTGCTAGCGGGGGTGGAGAGCAGTTCTTC.

The chain is built from TRBV12-5 and TRBJ1-5; no clear D gene. The CDR3 has 16 residues. V lost 0 bases and J 2 bases, leaving 11 bases between the germline ends. CDR1 and CDR2 (germline): LGHNT, FRNRAP. The CDR3 DNA reads as TGTGCTAGTGGTTTGGTACTCGGGTTTCGCAATCAGCCCCAGCATTTT. Translating it yields CASGLVLGFRNQPQHF.

The V gene is TRBV27, the J gene TRBJ2-1; TRBD1 matches 9 bases. The length of the CDR3 is 15 residues. Germline V CDR1 and CDR2: MNHEY, SMNVEV (reference sequence). The CDR3 DNA reads TGTCCGTGGGGGTCCCCGGGACAGGGCAGAGATGAGCAGTTCTTC. Encoded protein: CPWGSPGQGRDEQFF.

V is TRBV4-1 and J is TRBJ2-5; a possible D gene is TRBD1 (6 bases). Per germline, CDR1 MGHRA and CDR2 YSYEKL. Deletions cut 0 bases from V and 5 bases from J, with 13 bases between. This CDR3 spans 15 amino acids. The CDR3 DNA reads as TGCGCCAGCAGCCAAGACCCCGGGACAACGGAGACCCAGTACTTC. It codes for CASSQDPGTTETQYF.

The chain is built from TRBV12-3 or TRBV12-4 and TRBJ2-7, with no clear D. With 1 base removed from V and 2 bases from J, the gap between germline ends came to 6 bases. The CDR3 has 13 residues. The CDR3 bases are TGTGCCAGCAGTTTAGTTGTTACCTACGAGCAGTACTTC. This gives the protein CASSLVVTYEQYF.

This clone has just one count. The chain employs TRBV7-9 and TRBJ2-2; the D is unclear. Looked up from germline, CDR1 is SEHNR and CDR2 is FQNEAQ (reference sequence). This CDR3 has 14 residues. V dropped 1 base and J dropped 8 bases, with 11 bases sitting between them. The CDR3 bases are TGTGCCAGCAGCTTAGGGTCGAGAGCTGGGGAGCTGTTTTTT. Translated, it gives CASSLGSRAGELFF. Full variable domain (missing parts from reference TRBV7-9 and TRBJ2-2): DTGVSQNPRHKITKRGQNVTFRCDPISEHNRLYWYRQTLGQGPEFLTYFQNEAQLEKSRLLSDRFSAERPKGSFSTLEIQRTEQGDSAMYLCASSLGSRAGELFFGEGSRLTVL.

V gene TRBV2 combines with J gene TRBJ2-1, with D perhaps matching TRBD1 (6 bases). V shed 7 bases and J shed 5 bases, with 18 bases lying between them. Germline values: CDR1 SNHLY, CDR2 FYNNEI. This CDR3 spans 15 amino acids. The CDR3 DNA reads TGTGCCAGCATAGGGTTTCGGGACAAAGACAATGAGCAGTTCTTC. Translation: CASIGFRDKDNEQFF.

This clone was seen a single time. The chain has TRBV10-3 and TRBJ2-7; the D gene is possibly TRBD1 (6 bases). Trimming shortened V by 7 bases and J by 4 bases, and 20 bases separated the two germline ends. The CDR3 consists of 15 residues. Per the germline V gene, CDR1 is ENHRY and CDR2 is SYGVKD. The CDR3 coding sequence is TGTGCCATCAAAGTATTGAGGGACAAGGCTTACGAGCAGTACTTC. Amino acids: CAIKVLRDKAYEQYF.

The chain has TRBV6-2 or TRBV6-3 and TRBJ2-1, with a tentative D call TRBD2 (6 bases). This CDR3 has 15 amino acids. The V gene's germline CDR1 is MNHEY and CDR2 SVGEGT. V was shortened by 6 bases and J by 7 bases, with 19 bases between the two germline ends. The CDR3 here is CASSNPGLPPNEQFF. The CDR3 DNA follows: TGTGCCAGCAGCAACCCGGGACTTCCCCCTAATGAGCAGTTCTTC.

J is TRBJ2-1 and V is TRBV28, with a tentative D call TRBD2 (5 bases). Trimming removed 8 bases at V and 3 bases at J, with 20 bases between. CDR1 MDHEN and CDR2 SYDVKM come from the germline V gene. CDR3 size: 16 residues. CDR3 nucleotide sequence: TGTGCCAGCTACCCCCACCCTACAGCGGACTACAATGAGCAGTTCTTC. Amino acid sequence: CASYPHPTADYNEQFF.

V is TRBV19 and J is TRBJ1-5, with a tentative D call TRBD1 (6 bases). V lost 5 bases, J lost 1 base, and 9 bases lay in between. This CDR3 is 14 amino acids long. Germline V gene sequence: CDR1 LNHDA, CDR2 SQIVND (reference sequence). The CDR3 is CASSQGHSNQPQHF. The CDR3 DNA reads TGTGCCAGTAGTCAGGGGCACAGCAATCAGCCCCAGCATTTT.

The chain is built from TRBV19 and TRBJ1-5; 11 bases are shared with TRBD1. Germline CDR1 is LNHDA and CDR2 is SQIVND (reference sequence). This CDR3 comprises 17 residues. V lost 5 bases and J lost 4; bases outside the gene matches: 10. The CDR3 nucleotides read TGTGCCAGTAGTCTTGGACAGGGGGCTTTGTGGAATCAGCCCCAGCATTTT. Its translation: CASSLGQGALWNQPQHF.

V is TRBV5-6 and J is TRBJ1-2; D not certain. This CDR3 contains 11 residues. The V gene lost 3 bases and the J gene lost 3 bases, with 3 bases spanning the gap. Germline V gene data show CDR1 as SGHDT and CDR2 as YYEEEE. The chain's CDR3 is CASSSYYGYTF. The CDR3 coding sequence is TGTGCCAGCAGCTCCTACTATGGCTACACCTTC.

Written as DNA, the CDR3 is TGCGCCAGCAGCTTGGGAGCTACAACTAATGAAAAACTGTTTTTT. Translating gives CASSLGATTNEKLFF. This chain links TRBV5-1 with TRBJ1-4; D is uncertain. This CDR3 contains 15 residues. The V end was cut by 0 bases, the J end by 0 bases, with 6 bases between. Per germline, CDR1 SGHRS and CDR2 YFSETQ.

This rearrangement joins TRBV18 to TRBJ2-2, with 12 bases identical to TRBD1. Per germline, CDR1 KGHSH and CDR2 LQKENI. V dropped 3 bases and J dropped 5; count of bases not matched to a gene: 4. The CDR3 sequence is 16 residues long. DNA for the CDR3: TGTGCCAGCTCACCTCCGGGACAGGGGGCGACCGGGGAGCTGTTTTTT. Its translation: CASSPPGQGATGELFF.

The V and J genes are TRBV11-2 and TRBJ2-1, with TRBD2 identical over 7 bases. The CDR3 is made up of 17 amino acids. Per germline, CDR1 SGHAT and CDR2 FQNNGV. V was pared by 4 bases and J by 0 bases, with 9 bases of the junction left unmatched. Here the CDR3 reads CASSSPWGGSSYNEQFF. CDR3 coding DNA: TGTGCCAGCAGCTCCCCCTGGGGAGGGAGCTCCTACAATGAGCAGTTCTTC.

This chain joins TRBV7-2 and TRBJ2-5; no clear D. This CDR3 has 15 amino acids. The germline V and J ends were trimmed by 7 bases and 2 bases, with 17 bases remaining between them. Germline V lookup: CDR1 SGHTA, CDR2 FQGNSA. DNA for the CDR3: TGTGCCAGCACTTATCCCGCCGGGTTACAAGAGACCCAGTACTTC. It yields the protein CASTYPAGLQETQYF.

This clone was found a few times. V and J are TRBV28 and TRBJ2-7; 8 positions agree with TRBD1. With 6 bases clipped from V and 6 bases from J, the junction kept 7 bases outside the gene matches. The CDR3 contains 13 residues. Per the germline V gene, CDR1 is MDHEN and CDR2 is SYDVKM. CDR3 sequence reads: CASRPPGGGEQYF. CDR3 nucleotide sequence: TGTGCCAGCAGGCCCCCAGGGGGCGGCGAGCAGTACTTC.

V usage is TRBV29-1 and J usage is TRBJ2-7; 10 bases agree with TRBD1. Germline loops: CDR1 SQVTM, CDR2 ANQGSEA. The CDR3 has 12 amino acids. With V trimmed by 6 bases and J by 4 bases, 3 bases remained unmatched. For the CDR3, the DNA is TGCAGCGTCCAGGGACAGGGGTACGAGCAGTACTTC. It translates to CSVQGQGYEQYF.

This chain connects TRBV7-3 to TRBJ2-7; D gene unclear. The CDR3 spans 14 residues. Trimming shortened V by 0 bases and J by 3 bases, and 9 bases separated the two germline ends. Germline V CDR1 and CDR2: SGHTA, FQGTGA. CDR3 loop: CASSLTSGLYEQYF. CDR3 sequence (DNA): TGTGCCAGCAGCTTAACATCGGGTCTCTACGAGCAGTACTTC.

The V call is TRBV28, the J call TRBJ1-5; 7 nucleotides match TRBD1. This CDR3 comprises 15 residues. With 6 bases clipped from V and 6 bases from J, the junction kept 11 bases outside the gene matches. The germline gives CDR1 MDHEN, CDR2 SYDVKM. CDR3: CASSPRGRMGQPQHF. The CDR3 bases are TGTGCCAGCAGCCCCAGGGGGAGGATGGGTCAGCCCCAGCATTTT.

V is TRBV19 and J is TRBJ2-3; D is unresolved. The CDR3 covers 12 residues. The germline CDR1 and CDR2 sequences are LNHDA and SQIVND (reference sequence). V was pared by 7 bases and J by 8 bases, with 13 bases between. This CDR3 is CASKHLGSTQYF. In DNA, the CDR3 is TGTGCCAGTAAGCACCTAGGAAGTACGCAGTATTTT.

The chain recombines TRBV7-9 with TRBJ2-4, with D unresolved. The V end lost 4 bases, the J end lost 0 bases, and 13 bases lay between the germline ends. CDR3 length equals 16 residues. Germline V gene sequence: CDR1 SEHNR, CDR2 FQNEAQ (reference sequence). CDR3 protein: CASSSLEAVAKNIQYF. The CDR3 DNA reads TGTGCCAGCAGCTCCCTCGAGGCGGTAGCCAAAAACATTCAGTACTTC.

V usage is TRBV28 and J usage is TRBJ1-5; D uncertain. The V end was cut by 2 bases, the J end by 7 bases, with 12 bases between. This CDR3 has 14 amino acids. The germline CDR1 and CDR2 sequences are MDHEN and SYDVKM. The CDR3 region is CASSLGVGFQPQHF. In DNA form, the CDR3 reads TGTGCCAGCAGTTTAGGAGTCGGGTTCCAGCCCCAGCATTTT.